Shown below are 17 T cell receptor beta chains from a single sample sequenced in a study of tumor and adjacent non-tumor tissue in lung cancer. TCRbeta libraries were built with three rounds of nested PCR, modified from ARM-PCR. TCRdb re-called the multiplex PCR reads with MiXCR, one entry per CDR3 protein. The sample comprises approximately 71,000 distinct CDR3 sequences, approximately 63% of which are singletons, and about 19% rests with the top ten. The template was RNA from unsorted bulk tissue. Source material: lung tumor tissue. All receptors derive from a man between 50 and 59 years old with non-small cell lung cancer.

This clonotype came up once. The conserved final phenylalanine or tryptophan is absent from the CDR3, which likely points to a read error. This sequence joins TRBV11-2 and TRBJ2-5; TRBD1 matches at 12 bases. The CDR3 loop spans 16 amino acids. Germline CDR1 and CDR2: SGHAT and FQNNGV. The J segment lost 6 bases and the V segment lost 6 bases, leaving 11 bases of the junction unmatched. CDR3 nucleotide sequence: TGTGCCAGCAGTATAGGGACAGGGGGCATACCCAAGACCCAGTACATC. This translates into CASSIGTGGIPKTQYI.

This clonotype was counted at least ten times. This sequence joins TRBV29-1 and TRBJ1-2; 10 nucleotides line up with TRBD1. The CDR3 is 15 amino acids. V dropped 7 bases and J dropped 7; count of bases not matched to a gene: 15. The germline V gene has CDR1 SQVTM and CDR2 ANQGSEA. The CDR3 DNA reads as TGCAGCGCAATAAAGCCCGGGACAGGGGCTAGTGGCTACACCTTC. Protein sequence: CSAIKPGTGASGYTF.

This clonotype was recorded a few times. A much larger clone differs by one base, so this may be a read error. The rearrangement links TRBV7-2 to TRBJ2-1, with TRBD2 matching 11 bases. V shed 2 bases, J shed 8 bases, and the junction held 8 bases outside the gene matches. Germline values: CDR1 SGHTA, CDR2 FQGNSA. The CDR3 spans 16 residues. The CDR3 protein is CASSLPTSGRNDEQFF. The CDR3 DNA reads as TGTGCCAGCAGCTTACCCACTAGCGGGAGAAACGATGAGCAGTTCTTC.

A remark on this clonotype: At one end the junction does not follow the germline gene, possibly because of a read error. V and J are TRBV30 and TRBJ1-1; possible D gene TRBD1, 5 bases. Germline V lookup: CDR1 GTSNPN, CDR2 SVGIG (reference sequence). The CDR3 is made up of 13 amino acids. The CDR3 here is CACSVNDRGEAFF. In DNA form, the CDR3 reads TGTGCCTGTAGTGTAAACGACAGAGGCGAAGCTTTCTTT.

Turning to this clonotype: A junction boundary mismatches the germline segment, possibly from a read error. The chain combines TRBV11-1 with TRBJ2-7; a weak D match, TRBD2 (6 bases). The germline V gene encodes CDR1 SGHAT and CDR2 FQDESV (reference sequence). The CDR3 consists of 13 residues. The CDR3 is CASNLTGLLEQYF. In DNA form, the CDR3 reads TGTGCCAGCAACTTAACGGGACTCTTGGAGCAATACTTC.

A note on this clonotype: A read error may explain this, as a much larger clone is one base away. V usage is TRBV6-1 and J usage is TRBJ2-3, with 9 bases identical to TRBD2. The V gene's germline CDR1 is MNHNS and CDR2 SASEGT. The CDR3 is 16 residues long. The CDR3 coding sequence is TGTGCCAGCGGTGAAAGGAGACTAGCGGGCACAGATACGCAGTATTTT. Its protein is CASGERRLAGTDTQYF.

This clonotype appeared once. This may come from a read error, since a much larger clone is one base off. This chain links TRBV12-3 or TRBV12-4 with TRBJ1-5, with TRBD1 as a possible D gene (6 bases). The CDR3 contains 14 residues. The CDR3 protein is CTSSSGGRHQPQHF. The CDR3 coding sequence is TGTACCAGCAGTTCCGGGGGCCGACATCAGCCCCAGCATTTT.

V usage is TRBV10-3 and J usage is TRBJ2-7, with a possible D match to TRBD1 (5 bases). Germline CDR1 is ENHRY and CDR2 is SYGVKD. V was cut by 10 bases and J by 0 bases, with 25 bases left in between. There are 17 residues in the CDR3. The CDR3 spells CATWTRGSTRSSYEQYF. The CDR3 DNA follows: TGTGCCACCTGGACAAGGGGCTCGACCCGAAGCTCCTACGAGCAGTACTTC.

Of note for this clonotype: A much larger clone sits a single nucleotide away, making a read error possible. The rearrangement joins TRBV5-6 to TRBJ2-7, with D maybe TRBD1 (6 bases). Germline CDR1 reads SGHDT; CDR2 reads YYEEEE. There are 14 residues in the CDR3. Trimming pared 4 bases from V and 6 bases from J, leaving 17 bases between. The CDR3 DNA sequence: TGTGCCAGCAGCCCATATACAGGGTCCGCCGAGCAGTACTTC. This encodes CASSPYTGSAEQYF.

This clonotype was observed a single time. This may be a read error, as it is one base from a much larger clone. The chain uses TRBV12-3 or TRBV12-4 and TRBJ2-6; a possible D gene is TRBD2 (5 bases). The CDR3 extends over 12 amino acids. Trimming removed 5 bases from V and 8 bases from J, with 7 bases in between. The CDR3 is CASSPGTNVLTF. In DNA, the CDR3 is TGTGCCAGCAGTCCGGGAACCAACGTCCTGACTTTC.

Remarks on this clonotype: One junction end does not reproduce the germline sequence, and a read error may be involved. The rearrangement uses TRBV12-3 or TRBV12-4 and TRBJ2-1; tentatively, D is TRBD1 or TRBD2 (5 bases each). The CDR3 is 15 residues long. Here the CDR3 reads CANSPSGSSYNEHFF. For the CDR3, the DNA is TGTGCCAACAGTCCTTCAGGGAGCTCCTACAATGAGCACTTCTTC.

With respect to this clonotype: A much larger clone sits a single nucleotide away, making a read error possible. In DNA form, the CDR3 reads TGTGCAAGGGGCCGGAACACTGAAGCTTTCTTT. Translation: CARGRNTEAFF. The chain couples TRBV6-6 to TRBJ1-1, with a tentative D call TRBD1 (5 bases). The length of the CDR3 is 11 residues. Germline V CDR1 and CDR2: MNHNY, SVGAGI (reference sequence).

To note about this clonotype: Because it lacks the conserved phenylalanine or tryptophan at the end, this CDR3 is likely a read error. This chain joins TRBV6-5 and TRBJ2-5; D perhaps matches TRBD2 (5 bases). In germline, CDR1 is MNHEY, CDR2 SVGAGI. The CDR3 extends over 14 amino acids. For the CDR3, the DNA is TGTACCAGCACCCTCTTAGAGGGCGGCGAGACCCAGTACTTA. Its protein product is CTSTLLEGGETQYL.

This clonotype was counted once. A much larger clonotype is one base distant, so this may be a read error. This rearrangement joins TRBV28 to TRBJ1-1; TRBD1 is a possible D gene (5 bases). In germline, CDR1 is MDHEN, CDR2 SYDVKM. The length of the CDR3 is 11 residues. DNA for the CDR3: TGTGCCAGCAGTTTCAAGGGGCGAGCTTCCTTT. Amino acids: CASSFKGRASF. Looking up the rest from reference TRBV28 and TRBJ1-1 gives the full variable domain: DVKVTQSSRYLVKRTGEKVFLECVQDMDHENMFWYRQDPGLGLRLIYFSYDVKMKEKGDIPEGYSVSREKKERFSLILESASTNQTSMYLCASSFKGRASFGQGTRLTVV.

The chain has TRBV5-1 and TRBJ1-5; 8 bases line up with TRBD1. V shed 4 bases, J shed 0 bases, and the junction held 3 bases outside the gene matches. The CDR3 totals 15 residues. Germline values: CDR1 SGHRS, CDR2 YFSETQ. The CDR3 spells CASSLTGDSNQPQHF. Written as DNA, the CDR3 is TGCGCCAGCAGCCTGACAGGGGATAGCAATCAGCCCCAGCATTTT. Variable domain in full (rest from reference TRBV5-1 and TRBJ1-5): KAGVTQTPRYLIKTRGQQVTLSCSPISGHRSVSWYQQTPGQGLQFLFEYFSETQRNKGNFPGRFSGRQFSNSRSEMNVSTLELGDSALYLCASSLTGDSNQPQHFGDGTRLSIL.

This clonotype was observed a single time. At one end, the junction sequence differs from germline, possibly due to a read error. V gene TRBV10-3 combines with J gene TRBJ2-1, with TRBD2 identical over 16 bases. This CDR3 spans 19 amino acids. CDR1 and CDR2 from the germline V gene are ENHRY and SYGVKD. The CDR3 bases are TGTGCTATCAAGCCGGGACTAGCGGGGGGGTACGAGACCTACAATGAGCAGTTCTTC. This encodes CAIKPGLAGGYETYNEQFF.

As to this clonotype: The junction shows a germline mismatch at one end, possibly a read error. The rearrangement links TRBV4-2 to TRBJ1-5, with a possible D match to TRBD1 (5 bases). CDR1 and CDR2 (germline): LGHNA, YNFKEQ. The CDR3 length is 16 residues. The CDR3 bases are TGTGCAAGCAACCAAGTGGGAGGGGTCGGCAATCAGCCCCAGCATTTT. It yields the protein CASNQVGGVGNQPQHF.